This T cell receptor beta chain was identified in a study of identical twins. The authors used template switching to add a universal primer site and gave cDNA unique molecular identifiers. TCRdb passed the 5' RACE reads through MiXCR, listing each CDR3 protein once. The sample lists about 1.7 million distinct CDR3 sequences; around a third were seen once. A word on this clonotype: Its antigen remains unknown.

Trimming shortened V by 4 bases and J by 6 bases, and 12 bases separated the two germline ends. The CDR3 consists of 13 residues. CDR1 KGHDR and CDR2 SFDVKD come from the germline V gene. Study results and caveats: It was possible that invariant MAIT and iNKT cells partly confounded the zero-insertion analyses. Excess low generation probability was seen in twin-shared out-of-frame alpha sequences. The abundant beta clonotypes from cord blood had fewer insertions, and memory repertoires had none of this.

The specimen was cord blood. The rearrangement links TRBV24-1 to TRBJ2-7; D might be TRBD2 (6 bases). This TCR derives from a newborn girl in good health. This CDR3 reads CATSEPTSFEQYF. As DNA, the CDR3 is TGTGCCACCAGTGAACCGACTAGTTTCGAGCAGTACTTC.